The next 26 T cell receptor beta chains were all read from a single sample in a study of blood T cell repertoires in COVID-19. Profiled with immunoSEQ multiplex PCR; TCRdb holds only in-frame clones, not every one. The top ten hold under 50% of the sample, which has about 89,000 clones, around three quarters seen once. Sequencing input: peripheral blood. These receptor sequences come from a human donor in a cohort sampled during active COVID-19.

This clone was picked up one time. The chain employs TRBV5-1 and TRBJ1-6, with D possibly matching TRBD1 (5 bases). V was cut by 2 bases and J by 4 bases, with 7 bases left in between. This CDR3 region has 14 residues. Per germline, CDR1 SGHRS and CDR2 YFSETQ. The CDR3: CASSLGVYNSPLHF. CDR3 nucleotide sequence: TGCGCCAGCAGCTTAGGGGTGTATAATTCACCCCTCCACTTT.

The genes are TRBV4-1 and TRBJ2-5; possibly TRBD2 for D (6 bases). Germline-derived CDR1 and CDR2 are MGHRA and YSYEKL. Trimming pared 4 bases from V and 5 bases from J, leaving 11 bases between. CDR3 length: 13 amino acids. CDR3 sequence (DNA): TGCGCCAGCAGCCGACTAGAAGGTGAGACCCAGTACTTC. Its translation is CASSRLEGETQYF.

This clone was picked up one time. The chain is built from TRBV19 and TRBJ2-4; the match to TRBD1 covers 8 bases. The CDR3 totals 15 residues. V shed 6 bases, J shed 5 bases, and the junction held 9 bases outside the gene matches. Germline CDR1 and CDR2: LNHDA and SQIVND (reference sequence). CDR3 amino acids: CASSKHHRGENIQYF. The CDR3 DNA reads as TGTGCCAGTAGCAAGCATCACAGGGGGGAAAACATTCAGTACTTC.

The V call is TRBV6-5, the J call TRBJ2-7; no definite D call. Germline CDR1 MNHEY, CDR2 SVGAGI. CDR3 size: 12 residues. The V end lost 8 bases, the J end lost 2 bases, and 10 bases lay between the germline ends. The CDR3 DNA sequence: TGTGCCAGCCGGCGGAGTCCCTACGAGCAGTACTTC. This translates into CASRRSPYEQYF.

This chain joins TRBV14 and TRBJ1-2, with TRBD1 matching 12 bases. The CDR3 extends over 17 amino acids. The germline V gene encodes CDR1 SGHDN and CDR2 FVKESK. V gave up 4 bases and J gave up 5 bases; unmatched junction bases: 11. CDR3 bases: TGTGCCAGCAGCCGAACTCGAGGGACAGGGGGCAGTTATGGCTACACCTTC. It is translated as CASSRTRGTGGSYGYTF.

The chain joins TRBV7-2 to TRBJ2-4; no definite D call. Germline values: CDR1 SGHTA, CDR2 FQGNSA. Trimming stripped 3 bases from V and 0 bases from J, with 6 bases between. CDR3 size: 14 residues. The chain's CDR3 is CASSLLVAKNIQYF. CDR3 nucleotides: TGTGCCAGCAGCTTGTTAGTAGCCAAAAACATTCAGTACTTC.

The rearrangement uses TRBV28 and TRBJ1-1; D gene uncertain. The CDR3 is made up of 15 amino acids. V was trimmed by 6 bases and J by 4 bases, leaving 18 bases between them. In germline, CDR1 is MDHEN, CDR2 SYDVKM. The CDR3 reads CASSPLYPQRTEAFF. In DNA, the CDR3 is TGTGCCAGCAGCCCCCTCTACCCGCAGCGCACTGAAGCTTTCTTT. The complete variable domain, with remaining parts taken from reference TRBV28 and TRBJ1-1, reads DVKVTQSSRYLVKRTGEKVFLECVQDMDHENMFWYRQDPGLGLRLIYFSYDVKMKEKGDIPEGYSVSREKKERFSLILESASTNQTSMYLCASSPLYPQRTEAFFGQGTRLTVV.

The J gene is TRBJ2-2, the V gene TRBV7-9; unclear D gene. V was pared by 5 bases and J by 1 base, with 14 bases between. The germline CDR1 and CDR2 sequences are SEHNR and FQNEAQ (reference sequence). The CDR3 runs to 16 residues. The CDR3 sequence: CASSTNPDGNTGELFF. The CDR3 DNA follows: TGTGCCAGCAGCACTAATCCAGACGGGAACACCGGGGAGCTGTTTTTT.

The chain is built from TRBV25-1 and TRBJ2-1, with D possibly being TRBD1 (6 bases). The germline V gene encodes CDR1 MGHDK and CDR2 SYGVNS. The CDR3 sequence is 16 residues long. The ends were cut back, 5 bases at V and 0 bases at J, with 14 bases in the middle. CDR3 DNA: TGTGCCAGCAGTATCGCGGTGGGGGCCTCCTACAATGAGCAGTTCTTC. Translation: CASSIAVGASYNEQFF.

The chain employs TRBV6-5 and TRBJ2-5, with D possibly matching TRBD2 (6 bases). The CDR3 is 14 amino acids. The V gene lost 8 bases and the J gene lost 4 bases, with 17 bases spanning the gap. Looked up from germline, CDR1 is MNHEY and CDR2 is SVGAGI. CDR3 sequence (DNA): TGTGCCAGCTCCACAGGCGGGGAAACAGAGACCCAGTACTTC. It yields the protein CASSTGGETETQYF.

V is TRBV19 and J is TRBJ1-4; D is unresolved. Germline assignment: CDR1 LNHDA and CDR2 SQIVND (reference sequence). This CDR3 comprises 15 residues. Trimming took off 9 bases at V and 3 bases at J, with 17 bases between the two ends. The CDR3 region is CASEGDDTANEKLFF. The CDR3 coding sequence is TGTGCCAGCGAGGGAGACGACACGGCTAATGAAAAACTGTTTTTT.

The CDR3 loop reads CASSYNSRAEAFF. CDR3 coding DNA: TGTGCCAGCAGTTATAACTCGAGGGCTGAAGCTTTCTTT. This chain joins TRBV6-6 and TRBJ1-1; the D is unclear. Trimming left V 3 bases short and J 6 bases short, with 11 bases between. The germline CDR1 and CDR2 sequences are MNHNY and SVGAGI (reference sequence). This CDR3 contains 13 residues.

The chain is built from TRBV10-3 and TRBJ1-1; D may be TRBD1 (5 bases). Trimming took off 10 bases at V and 3 bases at J, with 12 bases between the two ends. Germline V gives CDR1 ENHRY, CDR2 SYGVKD. The CDR3 runs to 12 residues. CDR3 sequence: CATRQTDTEAFF. The CDR3 bases are TGTGCCACTAGACAGACTGACACTGAAGCTTTCTTT.

In this sample, this clone turned up once. The chain is built from TRBV29-1 and TRBJ1-1, with D perhaps TRBD1 (6 bases). V lost 2 bases, J lost 8 bases, and 15 bases lay in between. Germline values: CDR1 SQVTM, CDR2 ANQGSEA. The CDR3 runs to 13 residues. The CDR3 coding sequence is TGCAGCGTTGAACAGACGACACAGGGCGAAGCTTTCTTT. This translates into CSVEQTTQGEAFF.

This chain uses TRBV18 with TRBJ2-4; 10 bases are a match to TRBD2. The V segment lost 4 bases and the J segment 1 base; nucleotides outside the gene matches: 4. The V gene's germline CDR1 is KGHSH and CDR2 LQKENI. This CDR3 has 16 residues. The CDR3 protein is CASSRAGGLAKNIQYF. Written as DNA, the CDR3 is TGTGCCAGCTCACGAGCGGGAGGGCTTGCCAAAAACATTCAGTACTTC.

This clone has just one count. This sequence joins TRBV4-3 and TRBJ2-1; TRBD1 is a possible D gene (5 bases). Germline CDR1 LGHNA, CDR2 YSLEER. The V gene lost 4 bases and the J gene lost 0 bases, with 13 bases spanning the gap. CDR3 length: 16 residues. CDR3 loop: CASSPGLRSSYNEQFF. The CDR3 coding sequence is TGCGCCAGCAGCCCAGGGTTAAGAAGCTCCTACAATGAGCAGTTCTTC.

V usage is TRBV30 and J usage is TRBJ2-3; 8 positions match TRBD2. The CDR3 loop spans 14 amino acids. Germline CDR1 and CDR2: GTSNPN and SVGIG (reference sequence). V gave up 2 bases and J gave up 4 bases; unmatched junction bases: 5. CDR3 sequence reads: CAWSTLAGSDTQYF. The DNA for the CDR3 is TGTGCCTGGAGTACTTTAGCGGGATCAGATACGCAGTATTTT.

This chain joins TRBV30 and TRBJ1-4; D may be TRBD1 (5 bases). The CDR3 loop spans 13 amino acids. CDR1 and CDR2 (germline): GTSNPN, SVGIG (reference sequence). Trimming took off 0 bases at V and 10 bases at J, with 12 bases between the two ends. CDR3 sequence reads: CAWSVPGGGKLFF. Here the CDR3 DNA reads TGTGCCTGGAGTGTACCTGGGGGGGGAAAACTGTTTTTT.

CDR3 in amino acids: CASSLLGTGLNEQFF. CDR3 coding DNA: TGTGCCAGCAGCTTACTCGGGACAGGGTTGAATGAGCAGTTCTTC. The rearrangement links TRBV7-9 to TRBJ2-1; TRBD1 matches at 9 bases. The trim removed 2 bases at V and 7 bases at J, leaving 6 bases unmatched. CDR1 SEHNR and CDR2 FQNEAQ come from the germline V gene (reference sequence). The CDR3 runs to 15 residues.

The CDR3 region has the DNA TGTGCCATCAGCTCCGGGGGGGGGAGCAATCAGCCCCAGCATTTT. It codes for CAISSGGGSNQPQHF. The chain carries TRBV10-3 and TRBJ1-5; D is perhaps TRBD1 (5 bases). CDR1 is ENHRY and CDR2 is SYGVKD in the germline V gene. The CDR3 consists of 15 residues. Trimming left V 6 bases short and J 1 base short, with 13 bases between.

The J gene is TRBJ2-4, the V gene TRBV3-1 (or the pseudogene TRBV3-2), with 7 bases matching TRBD2. The ends lost 6 bases at V and 5 bases at J; junction bases unmatched: 7. CDR3 length: 14 amino acids. Germline CDR1 reads LGHDT; CDR2 reads YNNKEL (reference sequence). The CDR3 here is CASSPMGGENIQYF. CDR3 sequence (DNA): TGTGCCAGCAGTCCCATGGGGGGGGAAAACATTCAGTACTTC.

This clone was observed a few times. CDR3 bases: TGTGCCAGCAGTGAAGCCTTCCGGGAGCAGTTCTTC. This sequence encodes CASSEAFREQFF. The gene calls are TRBV2 and TRBJ2-1; D call uncertain. This CDR3 contains 12 residues. CDR1 and CDR2 from the germline V gene are SNHLY and FYNNEI. Trimming shortened V by 0 bases and J by 10 bases, and 7 bases separated the two germline ends.

This clone appeared once. The rearrangement joins TRBV28 to TRBJ1-2; unclear D gene. This CDR3 has 14 residues. The V end was cut by 4 bases, the J end by 8 bases, with 17 bases between. Germline V CDR1 and CDR2: MDHEN, SYDVKM. The CDR3: CASSSKPRGRGYTF. Written as DNA, the CDR3 is TGTGCCAGCAGTTCCAAACCCCGCGGGAGAGGCTACACCTTC.

The rearrangement joins TRBV28 to TRBJ1-6; the D gene is possibly TRBD1 (5 bases). V lost 5 bases and J lost 4, with 6 bases in between. Germline V gene sequence: CDR1 MDHEN, CDR2 SYDVKM. The CDR3 contains 13 residues. This chain's CDR3 is CASSRQYNSPLHF. The CDR3 DNA is TGTGCCAGCAGTCGACAGTATAATTCACCCCTCCACTTT.

This CDR3 reads CASSSDNYEQYF. The CDR3 bases are TGTGCCAGCAGCTCCGACAACTACGAGCAGTACTTC. This chain links TRBV7-2 with TRBJ2-7, with unresolved D. Trimming took 4 bases from V and 3 from J, leaving 7 bases between them. Per the germline V gene, CDR1 is SGHTA and CDR2 is FQGNSA. The CDR3 has 12 residues.

The chain recombines TRBV7-9 with TRBJ2-5; 9 bases line up with TRBD1. CDR1 and CDR2 from the germline V gene are SEHNR and FQNEAQ (reference sequence). The V segment lost 4 bases and the J segment 5 bases; nucleotides outside the gene matches: 11. The CDR3 is made up of 16 amino acids. The CDR3 coding sequence is TGTGCCAGCAGCTGGACCGGGACAGGGTTACGGGAGACCCAGTACTTC. Translating it yields CASSWTGTGLRETQYF. Variable domain in full (rest from reference TRBV7-9 and TRBJ2-5): DTGVSQNPRHKITKRGQNVTFRCDPISEHNRLYWYRQTLGQGPEFLTYFQNEAQLEKSRLLSDRFSAERPKGSFSTLEIQRTEQGDSAMYLCASSWTGTGLRETQYFGPGTRLLVL.